Detailed here is one TCR beta chain. This record comes from a study of technical replicates of blood from a few donors. The assay was immunoSEQ multiplex PCR, and TCRdb's table has in-frame clones only and misses some. The data show about 97,000 clones, 95% to 96% seen once. The CDR3 contains 14 residues. From germline, CDR1 is MNHEY and CDR2 SMNVEV (reference sequence). V was shortened by 3 bases and J by 4 bases, with 13 bases between the two germline ends. The rearrangement uses TRBV27 and TRBJ2-7; D possibly corresponds to TRBD2 (6 bases). The sequence derives from a human donor in good health. Material for sequencing was T cells isolated from PBMCs. CDR3 in DNA: TGTGCCAGCAGTTTGGGACTCTTAGGGTACGAGCAGTACTTC. Its translation: CASSLGLLGYEQYF.